The 26 T cell receptor beta chains listed next were all sequenced from one sample in a study of T-cell reconstitution after alpha-beta-depleted transplantation in children. The authors prepared the TCRbeta library with unique molecular identifiers. TCRdb analysed the PCR reads with MiXCR anew, one entry per CDR3 protein. The sample shows 200,000 to 250,000 distinct CDR3 sequences, over 9.5% of them seen only once. The sample in question was PBMCs from the stem cell graft donor, obtained from the stem cell graft. The receptor source for this set is a human donor who donated a stem cell graft to a child with SCID.

The sample holds many counts of this clonotype. CDR3 bases: TGCGCCAGTCGACTGGACCCGAGCTCCTACAATGAGCAGTTCTTC. It specifies CASRLDPSSYNEQFF. This sequence joins TRBV5-1 and TRBJ2-1; D gene ambiguous. Germline CDR1 SGHRS, CDR2 YFSETQ. V gave up 8 bases and J gave up 0 bases, with 15 bases separating them. There are 15 residues in the CDR3.

This clonotype was detected many times. The genes are TRBV2 and TRBJ1-1, with D perhaps matching TRBD1 (6 bases). The CDR3 runs 14 residues. V was shortened by 7 bases and J by 10 bases, with 22 bases between the two germline ends. In germline, CDR1 is SNHLY, CDR2 FYNNEI. The chain's CDR3 is CASTIQGTELLAFF. CDR3 nucleotides: TGTGCCAGCACCATCCAGGGGACCGAGTTATTAGCTTTCTTT.

This clonotype was detected many times. The V and J genes are TRBV20-1 and TRBJ1-5; 11 bases fit TRBD1. The junction had 8 bases not matched to a gene; V was cut back by 1 base and J by 0 bases. Germline V gives CDR1 DFQATT, CDR2 SNEGSKA (reference sequence). The CDR3 sequence is 18 residues long. In nucleotides, the CDR3 is TGCAGTGCTAGAGGGGACAGGGGGACAGTTCCTAGCAATCAGCCCCAGCATTTT. It yields the protein CSARGDRGTVPSNQPQHF.

This clonotype was counted many times. The gene calls are TRBV20-1 and TRBJ2-5; maybe TRBD2 (6 bases). V was clipped by 3 bases and J by 0 bases, with 11 bases between them. CDR3 length: 14 amino acids. Germline CDR1 DFQATT, CDR2 SNEGSKA (reference sequence). DNA of the CDR3: TGCAGTGCTAGGTCGACTAGGGACCAAGAGACCCAGTACTTC. Protein sequence: CSARSTRDQETQYF.

This clonotype came up many times. This chain connects TRBV20-1 to TRBJ2-3; D gene uncertain. CDR1 is DFQATT, CDR2 SNEGSKA, per germline (reference sequence). This CDR3 is built from 13 residues. The V end lost 2 bases, the J end lost 0 bases, and 6 bases lay between the germline ends. The CDR3 spells CSARQASTDTQYF. CDR3 nucleotides: TGCAGTGCTAGACAAGCTAGCACAGATACGCAGTATTTT.

This clonotype was picked up many times. The CDR3 reads CASSWRTAEEQYF. Written as DNA, the CDR3 is TGTGCCAGCAGTTGGAGGACGGCCGAGGAGCAGTACTTC. The rearrangement uses TRBV12-3 or TRBV12-4 and TRBJ2-7; a weak D match, TRBD2 (5 bases). Trimming took 4 bases from V and 7 from J, leaving 14 bases between them. The CDR3 runs 13 residues.

This clonotype appeared a few times. J is TRBJ1-4 and V is TRBV6-1; D uncertain. From germline, CDR1 is MNHNS and CDR2 SASEGT. The CDR3 covers 15 residues. Trimming left V 5 bases short and J 8 bases short, with 18 bases between. CDR3 coding DNA: TGTGCCAGCAGTCCCATTGGGTTCGGAGAAGAAAAACTGTTTTTT. As protein: CASSPIGFGEEKLFF.

This clonotype was counted many times. The chain couples TRBV5-1 to TRBJ2-1; 9 nucleotides match TRBD1. CDR3 size: 15 residues. The ends lost 0 bases at V and 8 bases at J; junction bases unmatched: 6. Germline V gives CDR1 SGHRS, CDR2 YFSETQ. Written as DNA, the CDR3 is TGCGCCAGCAGCTTGGAGGGACAGGGTAAAGATGAGCAGTTCTTC. It specifies CASSLEGQGKDEQFF.

Many counts were recorded for this clonotype. The V call is TRBV5-1, the J call TRBJ2-1, with D uncertain. V was pared by 0 bases and J by 5 bases, with 6 bases between. The CDR3 runs 13 residues. CDR1 and CDR2 (germline): SGHRS, YFSETQ. CDR3 DNA: TGCGCCAGCAGCTTGGGACGGGACAATGAGCAGTTCTTC. Protein product: CASSLGRDNEQFF.

This clonotype was seen repeatedly, ten times or more. The chain joins TRBV7-8 to TRBJ1-1, with TRBD1 as a possible D gene (6 bases). Germline V gives CDR1 SGHVS, CDR2 FQNEAQ. Trimming took 5 bases from V and 1 from J, leaving 17 bases between them. The CDR3 has 16 amino acids. Here the CDR3 DNA reads TGTGCCAGCAGCCCAAAGGGGGGGGGACCGAACACTGAAGCTTTCTTT. Amino acid sequence: CASSPKGGGPNTEAFF.

This clonotype was counted many times. The rearrangement joins TRBV11-2 to TRBJ2-5; tentatively, D is TRBD2 (5 bases). Trimming shortened V by 4 bases and J by 2 bases, and 8 bases separated the two germline ends. Looked up from germline, CDR1 is SGHAT and CDR2 is FQNNGV. The CDR3 runs 13 residues. The CDR3 spells CASSSGLQETQYF. The CDR3 nucleotides are TGTGCCAGCAGCTCGGGATTACAAGAGACCCAGTACTTC.

This clonotype has at least ten counts. This sequence joins TRBV5-5 and TRBJ2-1; 7 bases map to TRBD1. Germline trimming cut 6 bases from V and 0 bases from J; bases unmatched to any gene: 9. The V gene's germline CDR1 is SGHKS and CDR2 YYEKEE (reference sequence). The CDR3 has 16 amino acids. The CDR3 loop reads CASTLVWDSSYNEQFF. The CDR3 coding sequence is TGTGCCAGCACCTTAGTTTGGGACAGCTCCTACAATGAGCAGTTCTTC.

Many counts were recorded for this clonotype. The rearrangement joins TRBV7-2 to TRBJ2-1, with 13 bases fitting TRBD2. The CDR3 has 18 residues. CDR1 is SGHTA and CDR2 is FQGNSA in the germline V gene. V dropped 6 bases and J dropped 8; count of bases not matched to a gene: 16. CDR3 coding DNA: TGTGCCAGCAGACCTACCTTTGCCGGGACTAGCGGGGTCGATGAGCAGTTCTTC. This gives the protein CASRPTFAGTSGVDEQFF.

This clonotype was recorded many times. The chain employs TRBV20-1 and TRBJ1-2; no definite D call. This CDR3 is 14 amino acids long. Germline CDR1 is DFQATT and CDR2 is SNEGSKA (reference sequence). V gave up 0 bases and J gave up 4 bases, with 12 bases separating them. CDR3 sequence (DNA): TGCAGTGCTAGAGATGGCGAGGGTATCTATGGCTACACCTTC. It encodes CSARDGEGIYGYTF.

This clonotype was picked up many times. The chain uses TRBV4-2 and TRBJ1-6, with TRBD1 as a possible D gene (5 bases). The germline V and J ends were trimmed by 0 bases and 8 bases, with 11 bases remaining between them. Germline V gene sequence: CDR1 LGHNA, CDR2 YNFKEQ. This CDR3 region has 15 residues. The CDR3 protein is CASSQEPEGHSPLHF. The DNA of the CDR3 is TGTGCCAGCAGCCAAGAACCGGAGGGGCATTCACCCCTCCACTTT.

This clonotype was seen ten or more times. The CDR3 loop reads CASRGGELFF. Written as DNA, the CDR3 is TGTGCCAGCAGAGGGGGGGAGCTGTTTTTT. The chain is built from TRBV6-6 and TRBJ2-2; D is undetermined. In germline, CDR1 is MNHNY, CDR2 SVGAGI (reference sequence). CDR3 length: 10 residues. V shed 6 bases and J shed 8 bases, with 4 bases lying between them.

This clonotype was observed at least ten times. This rearrangement joins TRBV20-1 to TRBJ1-2; D uncertain. Germline V CDR1 and CDR2: DFQATT, SNEGSKA (reference sequence). The CDR3 totals 13 residues. Trimming stripped 0 bases from V and 2 bases from J, with 7 bases between. For the CDR3, the DNA is TGCAGTGCTAGAGATCCCCTGAACTATGGCTACACCTTC. Amino acids: CSARDPLNYGYTF.

This clonotype has ten or more counts. The chain links TRBV12-3 or TRBV12-4 to TRBJ2-1; TRBD2 is a possible D gene (6 bases). Trimming pared 1 base from V and 0 bases from J, leaving 13 bases between. The CDR3 consists of 17 residues. CDR3 loop: CASSLEWDWVSYNEQFF. CDR3 coding DNA: TGTGCCAGCAGTTTAGAATGGGACTGGGTCTCCTACAATGAGCAGTTCTTC.

This clonotype appeared many times. The chain links TRBV20-1 to TRBJ2-3; 7 bases agree with TRBD2. The V gene end was trimmed by 1 base and the J gene end by 6 bases; junction bases not matched to a gene: 16. This CDR3 spans 17 amino acids. Looked up from germline, CDR1 is DFQATT and CDR2 is SNEGSKA (reference sequence). For the CDR3, the DNA is TGCAGTGCTAGAGGTTCCCTAGCGGCGTCACCTCGGGATACGCAGTATTTT. Encoded protein: CSARGSLAASPRDTQYF.

This clonotype was counted ten times or more. V usage is TRBV7-8 and J usage is TRBJ2-2; possible D gene TRBD2, 5 bases. This CDR3 region has 14 residues. V shed 5 bases and J shed 4 bases, with 11 bases lying between them. Germline V gives CDR1 SGHVS, CDR2 FQNEAQ. This chain's CDR3 is CASSLVRGTGELFF. The DNA for the CDR3 is TGTGCCAGCAGCCTCGTCCGGGGCACCGGGGAGCTGTTTTTT.

The table lists this clonotype with many counts. The rearrangement links TRBV5-1 to TRBJ1-1, with TRBD1 matching over 10 bases. Germline V gene sequence: CDR1 SGHRS, CDR2 YFSETQ. The CDR3 covers 16 residues. The V segment lost 7 bases and the J segment 4 bases; nucleotides outside the gene matches: 13. The chain's CDR3 is CASASSRGQGRTEAFF. The CDR3 DNA reads TGCGCCAGCGCATCGAGCAGGGGACAGGGGCGCACTGAAGCTTTCTTT.

This clonotype was counted ten times or more. This chain's CDR3 is CASSHSGPGPNEQFF. The CDR3 DNA reads as TGTGCCAGCAGTCACTCGGGTCCGGGCCCCAATGAGCAGTTCTTC. This sequence joins TRBV28 and TRBJ2-1; no clear D. This CDR3 has 15 amino acids. CDR1 and CDR2 from the germline V gene are MDHEN and SYDVKM. V lost 5 bases to trimming and J lost 6 bases, with 17 bases between them.

The chain has TRBV5-5 and TRBJ2-2; TRBD2 is a possible D gene (5 bases). V dropped 2 bases and J dropped 6 bases, with 17 bases sitting between them. Germline V gene sequence: CDR1 SGHKS, CDR2 YYEKEE (reference sequence). The length of the CDR3 is 16 residues. CDR3 region: CASSFGLPEGPGELFF. CDR3 nucleotide sequence: TGTGCCAGCAGCTTCGGACTCCCAGAGGGTCCCGGGGAGCTGTTTTTT.

The J gene is TRBJ1-2, the V gene TRBV25-1; possible D gene TRBD1, 5 bases. The germline CDR1 and CDR2 sequences are MGHDK and SYGVNS. Trimming pared 6 bases from V and 11 bases from J, leaving 25 bases between. CDR3 length equals 15 residues. In DNA, the CDR3 is TGTGCCAGCAGCCAGAATAGAGGAGGGGCCGGGGGGTACACCTTC. This translates into CASSQNRGGAGGYTF.

In this sample, this clonotype turned up many times. The chain carries TRBV12-3 or TRBV12-4 and TRBJ2-1; 9 nucleotides line up with TRBD1. This CDR3 comprises 15 residues. V lost 6 bases, J lost 4 bases, and 7 bases stayed unmatched. The CDR3 is CASSYDRGSYNEQFF. For the CDR3, the DNA is TGTGCCAGCAGCTACGACAGGGGGTCTTACAATGAGCAGTTCTTC.

Many counts were recorded for this clonotype. The V and J genes are TRBV12-3 or TRBV12-4 and TRBJ2-2; a weak D match, TRBD1 (6 bases). CDR3 size: 15 residues. Trimming took 5 bases from V and 4 from J, leaving 14 bases between them. In DNA form, the CDR3 reads TGTGCCAGCAGTACACAGGGAAGACGCACCGGGGAGCTGTTTTTT. This encodes CASSTQGRRTGELFF.